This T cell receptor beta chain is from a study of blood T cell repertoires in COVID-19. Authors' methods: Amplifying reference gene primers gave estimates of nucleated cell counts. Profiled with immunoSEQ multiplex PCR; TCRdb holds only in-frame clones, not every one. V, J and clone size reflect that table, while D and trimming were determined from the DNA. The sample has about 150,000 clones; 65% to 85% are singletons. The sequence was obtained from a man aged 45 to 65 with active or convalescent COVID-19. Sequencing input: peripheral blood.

The CDR3 is CASSSYSGATNTGELFF. CDR3 DNA sequence: TGTGCCAGCAGCAGTTATAGCGGGGCGACGAACACCGGGGAGCTGTTTTTT. The chain joins TRBV4-2 to TRBJ2-2; 8 bases agree with TRBD2. The CDR3 consists of 17 residues. V lost 5 bases to trimming and J lost 0 bases; unmatched junction nucleotides: 8. Looked up from germline, CDR1 is LGHNA and CDR2 is YNFKEQ.